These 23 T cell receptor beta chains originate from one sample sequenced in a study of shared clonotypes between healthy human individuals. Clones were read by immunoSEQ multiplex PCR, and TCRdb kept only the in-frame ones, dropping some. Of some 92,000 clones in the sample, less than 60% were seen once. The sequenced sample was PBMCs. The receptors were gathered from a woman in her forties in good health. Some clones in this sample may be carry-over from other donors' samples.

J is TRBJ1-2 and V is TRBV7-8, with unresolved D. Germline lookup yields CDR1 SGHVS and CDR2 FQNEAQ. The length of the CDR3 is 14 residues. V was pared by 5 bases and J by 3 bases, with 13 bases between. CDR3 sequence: CASSRRGRDYGYTF. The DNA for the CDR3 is TGTGCCAGCAGCCGGAGAGGACGGGACTATGGCTACACCTTC.

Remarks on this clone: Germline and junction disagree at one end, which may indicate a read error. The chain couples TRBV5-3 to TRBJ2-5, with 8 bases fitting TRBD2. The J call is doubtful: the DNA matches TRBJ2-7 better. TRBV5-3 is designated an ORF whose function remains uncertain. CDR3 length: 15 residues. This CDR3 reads CASSSPLADSYEQYF. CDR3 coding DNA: TGTGCCAGCAGCTCGCCACTAGCGGATTCCTACGAGCAGTACTTC.

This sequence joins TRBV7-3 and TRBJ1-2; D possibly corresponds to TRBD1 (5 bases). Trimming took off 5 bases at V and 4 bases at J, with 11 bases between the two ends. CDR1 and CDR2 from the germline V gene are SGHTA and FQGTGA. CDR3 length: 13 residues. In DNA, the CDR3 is TGTGCCAGCAGCCCGGGGCAGCTCTATGGCTACACCTTC. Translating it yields CASSPGQLYGYTF.

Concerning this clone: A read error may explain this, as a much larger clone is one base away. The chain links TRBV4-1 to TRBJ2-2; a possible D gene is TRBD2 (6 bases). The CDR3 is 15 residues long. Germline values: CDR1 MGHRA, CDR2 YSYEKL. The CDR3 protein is CASSLGLSVAGGLFF. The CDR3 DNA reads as TGCGCCAGCAGCCTAGGACTAAGCGTTGCCGGGGGGCTGTTTTTT.

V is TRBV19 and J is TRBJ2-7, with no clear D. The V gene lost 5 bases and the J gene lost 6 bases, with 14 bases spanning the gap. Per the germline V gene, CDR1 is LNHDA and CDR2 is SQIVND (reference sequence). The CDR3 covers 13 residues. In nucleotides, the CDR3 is TGTGCCAGTAGTGTAGGTCCTCAAGGCGAGCAGTACTTC. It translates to CASSVGPQGEQYF.

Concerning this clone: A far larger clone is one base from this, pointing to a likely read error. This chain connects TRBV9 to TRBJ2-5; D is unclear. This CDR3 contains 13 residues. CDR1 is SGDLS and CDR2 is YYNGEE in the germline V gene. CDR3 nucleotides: TGTGCCGGCAGCGCCCCTAGTCAAGAGACCCAGTACTTC. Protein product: CAGSAPSQETQYF.

The CDR3 sequence is CASSLRGLGTEAFF. DNA for the CDR3: TGTGCCAGCAGCTTGAGGGGTCTGGGCACTGAAGCTTTCTTT. This chain connects TRBV5-4 to TRBJ1-1; tentatively, D is TRBD1 (5 bases). V was pared by 1 base and J by 4 bases, with 11 bases between. Germline V CDR1 and CDR2: SGHNT, YYREEE (reference sequence). This CDR3 contains 14 residues.

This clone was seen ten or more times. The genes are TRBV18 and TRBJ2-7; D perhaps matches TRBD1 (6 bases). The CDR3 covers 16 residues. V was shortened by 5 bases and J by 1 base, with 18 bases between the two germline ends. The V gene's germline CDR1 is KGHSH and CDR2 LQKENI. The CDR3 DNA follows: TGTGCCAGCTCATTACAGGGTTCTGCTGGGTCCTACGAGCAGTACTTC. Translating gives CASSLQGSAGSYEQYF.

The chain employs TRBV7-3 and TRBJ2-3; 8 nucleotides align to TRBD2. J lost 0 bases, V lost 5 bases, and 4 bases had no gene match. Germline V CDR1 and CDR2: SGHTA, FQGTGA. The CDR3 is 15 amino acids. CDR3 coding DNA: TGTGCCAGCAGCCCCAGCGGGAGTAGCACAGATACGCAGTATTTT. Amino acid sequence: CASSPSGSSTDTQYF.

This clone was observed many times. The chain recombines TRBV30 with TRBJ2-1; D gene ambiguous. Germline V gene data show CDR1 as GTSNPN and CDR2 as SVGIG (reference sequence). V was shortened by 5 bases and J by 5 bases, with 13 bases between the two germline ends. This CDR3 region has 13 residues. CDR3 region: CAWGLDFNNEQFF. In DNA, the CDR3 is TGTGCCTGGGGTCTAGACTTCAACAATGAGCAGTTCTTC.

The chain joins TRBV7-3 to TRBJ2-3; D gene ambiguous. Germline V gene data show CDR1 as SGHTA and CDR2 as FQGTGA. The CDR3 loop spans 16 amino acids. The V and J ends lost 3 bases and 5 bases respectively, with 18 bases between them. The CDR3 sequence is CASSLRRTGTGDTQYF. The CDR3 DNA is TGTGCCAGCAGCTTGCGCCGAACTGGCACCGGAGATACGCAGTATTTT.

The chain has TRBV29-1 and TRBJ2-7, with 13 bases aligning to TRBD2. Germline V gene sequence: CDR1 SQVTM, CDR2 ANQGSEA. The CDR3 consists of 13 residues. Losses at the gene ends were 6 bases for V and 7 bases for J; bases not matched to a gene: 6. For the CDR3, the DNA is TGCAGCGTCGGGACTAGCGGGAAGTTTGAGCAGTACTTC. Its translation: CSVGTSGKFEQYF.

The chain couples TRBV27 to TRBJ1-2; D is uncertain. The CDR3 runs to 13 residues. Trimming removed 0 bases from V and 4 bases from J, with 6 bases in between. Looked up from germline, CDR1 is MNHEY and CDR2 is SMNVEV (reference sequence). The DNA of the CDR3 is TGTGCCAGCAGTTTATCGGGGATCTATGGCTACACCTTC. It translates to CASSLSGIYGYTF.

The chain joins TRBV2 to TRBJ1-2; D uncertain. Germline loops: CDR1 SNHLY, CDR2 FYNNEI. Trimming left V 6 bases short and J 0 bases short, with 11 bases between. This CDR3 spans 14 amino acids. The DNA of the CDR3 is TGTGCCAGCAGACGGGGTACGGCTAACTATGGCTACACCTTC. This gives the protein CASRRGTANYGYTF.

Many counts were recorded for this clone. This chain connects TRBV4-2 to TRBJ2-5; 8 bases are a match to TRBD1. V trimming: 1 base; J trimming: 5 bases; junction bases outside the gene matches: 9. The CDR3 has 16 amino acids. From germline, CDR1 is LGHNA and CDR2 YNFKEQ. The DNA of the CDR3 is TGTGCCAGCAGCCAAGCCGGCCCAGGGGGCGGGGAGACCCAGTACTTC. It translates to CASSQAGPGGGETQYF.

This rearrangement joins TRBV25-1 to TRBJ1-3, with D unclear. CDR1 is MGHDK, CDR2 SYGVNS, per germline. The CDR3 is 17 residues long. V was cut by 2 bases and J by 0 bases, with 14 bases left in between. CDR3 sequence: CASSEVGPLLSGNTIYF. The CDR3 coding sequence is TGTGCCAGCAGTGAAGTCGGACCCCTGCTCTCTGGAAACACCATATATTTT. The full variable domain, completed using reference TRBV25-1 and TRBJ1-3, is EADIYQTPRYLVIGTGKKITLECSQTMGHDKMYWYQQDPGMELHLIHYSYGVNSTEKGDLSSESTVSRIRTEHFPLTLESARPSHTSQYLCASSEVGPLLSGNTIYFGEGSWLTVV.

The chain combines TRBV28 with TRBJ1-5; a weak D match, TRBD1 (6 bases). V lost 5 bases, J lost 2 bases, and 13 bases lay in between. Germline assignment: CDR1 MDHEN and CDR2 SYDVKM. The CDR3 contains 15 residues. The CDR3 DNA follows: TGTGCCAGCAGTCGGGCAGGGGTACGCAATCAGCCCCAGCATTTT. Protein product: CASSRAGVRNQPQHF.

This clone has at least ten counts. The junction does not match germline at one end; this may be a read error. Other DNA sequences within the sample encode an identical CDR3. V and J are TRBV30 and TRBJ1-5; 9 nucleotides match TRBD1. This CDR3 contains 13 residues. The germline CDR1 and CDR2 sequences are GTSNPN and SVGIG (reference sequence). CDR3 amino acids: CAWSGTGNQPRHF. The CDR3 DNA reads TGTGCCTGGTCCGGGACAGGGAATCAGCCCCGGCATTTT.

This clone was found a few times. Here the CDR3 reads CSARGDYNSPLHF. CDR3 bases: TGCAGCGCTAGGGGCGATTATAATTCACCCCTCCACTTT. The chain recombines TRBV29-1 with TRBJ1-6; a possible D gene is TRBD1 (5 bases). V lost 7 bases and J 4 bases, leaving 11 bases between the germline ends. This CDR3 spans 13 amino acids. Germline assignment: CDR1 SQVTM and CDR2 ANQGSEA.

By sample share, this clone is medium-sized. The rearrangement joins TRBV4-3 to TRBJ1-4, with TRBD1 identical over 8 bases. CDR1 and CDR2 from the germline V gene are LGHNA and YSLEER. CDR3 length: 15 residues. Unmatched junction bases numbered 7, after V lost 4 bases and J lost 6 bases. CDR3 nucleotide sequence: TGCGCCAGCAGCCCAACAGGGGGTTGGGATGAAAAACTGTTTTTT. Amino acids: CASSPTGGWDEKLFF.

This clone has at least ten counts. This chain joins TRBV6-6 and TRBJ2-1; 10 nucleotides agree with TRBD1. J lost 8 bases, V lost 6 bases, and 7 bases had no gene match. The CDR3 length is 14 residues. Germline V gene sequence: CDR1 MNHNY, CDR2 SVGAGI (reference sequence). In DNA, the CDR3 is TGTGCCAGCAGAGTCTGGACAGGGGGAGATGAGCAGTTCTTC. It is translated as CASRVWTGGDEQFF.

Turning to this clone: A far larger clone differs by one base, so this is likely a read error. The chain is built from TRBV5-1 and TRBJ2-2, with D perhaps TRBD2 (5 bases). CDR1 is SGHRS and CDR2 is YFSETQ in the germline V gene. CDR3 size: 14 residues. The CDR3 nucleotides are TGCGCCAGCAGCTTGGCACAGAGCACCGGGGAGCCGTTTTTT. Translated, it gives CASSLAQSTGEPFF.

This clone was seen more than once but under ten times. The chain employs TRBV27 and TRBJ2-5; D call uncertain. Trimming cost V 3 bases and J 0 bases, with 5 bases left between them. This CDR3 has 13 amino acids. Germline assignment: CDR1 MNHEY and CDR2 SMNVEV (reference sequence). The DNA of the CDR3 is TGTGCCAGCAGTTTCTCTTACCAAGAGACCCAGTACTTC. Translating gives CASSFSYQETQYF.